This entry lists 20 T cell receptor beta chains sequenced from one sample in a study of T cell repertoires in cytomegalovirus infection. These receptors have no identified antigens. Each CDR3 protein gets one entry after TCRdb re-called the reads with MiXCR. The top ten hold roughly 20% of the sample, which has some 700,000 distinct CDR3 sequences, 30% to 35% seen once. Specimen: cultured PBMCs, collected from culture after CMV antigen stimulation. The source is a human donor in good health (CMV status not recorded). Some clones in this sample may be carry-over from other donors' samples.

DNA of the CDR3: TGTGCCAGCAGCCCCCTGGATTCTGCCTACGAGCAGTACTTC. The encoded protein is CASSPLDSAYEQYF. This chain uses TRBV11-2 with TRBJ2-7; D is uncertain. The CDR3 spans 14 residues. The V and J ends lost 5 bases and 2 bases respectively, with 13 bases between them. Germline CDR1 is SGHAT and CDR2 is FQNNGV.

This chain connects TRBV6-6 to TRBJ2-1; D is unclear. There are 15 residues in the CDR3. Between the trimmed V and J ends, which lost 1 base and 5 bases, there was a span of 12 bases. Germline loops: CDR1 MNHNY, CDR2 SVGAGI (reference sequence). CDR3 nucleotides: TGTGCCAGCAGTTACTTCGGACCGAACGACAATGAGCAGTTCTTC. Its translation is CASSYFGPNDNEQFF.

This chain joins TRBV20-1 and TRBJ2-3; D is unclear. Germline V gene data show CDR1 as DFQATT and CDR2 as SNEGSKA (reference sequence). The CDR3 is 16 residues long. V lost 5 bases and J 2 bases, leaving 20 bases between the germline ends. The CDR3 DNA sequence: TGCAGTGCTGGCGGAACGATCTACTATGACACAGATACGCAGTATTTT. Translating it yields CSAGGTIYYDTDTQYF.

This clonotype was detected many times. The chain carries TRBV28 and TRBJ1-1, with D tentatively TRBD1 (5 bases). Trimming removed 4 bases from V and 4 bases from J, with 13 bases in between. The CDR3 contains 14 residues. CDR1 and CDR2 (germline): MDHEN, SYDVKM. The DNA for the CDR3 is TGTGCCAGCAGTTCCCCCGGGCAGGGCACTGAAGCTTTCTTT. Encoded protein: CASSSPGQGTEAFF. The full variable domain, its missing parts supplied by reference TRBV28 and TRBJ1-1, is DVKVTQSSRYLVKRTGEKVFLECVQDMDHENMFWYRQDPGLGLRLIYFSYDVKMKEKGDIPEGYSVSREKKERFSLILESASTNQTSMYLCASSSPGQGTEAFFGQGTRLTVV.

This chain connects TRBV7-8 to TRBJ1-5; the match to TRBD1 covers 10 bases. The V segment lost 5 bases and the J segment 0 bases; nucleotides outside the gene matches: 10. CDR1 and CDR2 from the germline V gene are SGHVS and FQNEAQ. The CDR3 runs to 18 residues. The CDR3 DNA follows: TGTGCCAGCAGCACAAGGACAGGGGGGCCCGTTAGCAATCAGCCCCAGCATTTT. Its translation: CASSTRTGGPVSNQPQHF.

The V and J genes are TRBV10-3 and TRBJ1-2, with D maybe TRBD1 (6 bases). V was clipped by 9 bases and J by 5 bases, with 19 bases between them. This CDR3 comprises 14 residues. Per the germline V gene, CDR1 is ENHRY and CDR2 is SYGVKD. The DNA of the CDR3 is TGTGCCATGAACAGGGAGTTATCTCCATATGGCTACACCTTC. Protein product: CAMNRELSPYGYTF.

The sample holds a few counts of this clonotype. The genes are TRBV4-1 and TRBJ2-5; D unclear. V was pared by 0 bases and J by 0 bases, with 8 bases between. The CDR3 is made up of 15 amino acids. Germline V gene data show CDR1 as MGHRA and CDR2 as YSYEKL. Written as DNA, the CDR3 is TGCGCCAGCAGCCAAGAACCAGCAAACCAAGAGACCCAGTACTTC. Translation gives CASSQEPANQETQYF.

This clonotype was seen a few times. In nucleotides, the CDR3 is TGCAGTGCTCGGCCCTACAGGGCAACTAATGAAAAACTGTTTTTT. It specifies CSARPYRATNEKLFF. The V and J genes are TRBV20-1 and TRBJ1-4; maybe TRBD1 (6 bases). Trimming left V 5 bases short and J 0 bases short, with 13 bases between. CDR1 is DFQATT, CDR2 SNEGSKA, per germline (reference sequence). CDR3 length: 15 residues.

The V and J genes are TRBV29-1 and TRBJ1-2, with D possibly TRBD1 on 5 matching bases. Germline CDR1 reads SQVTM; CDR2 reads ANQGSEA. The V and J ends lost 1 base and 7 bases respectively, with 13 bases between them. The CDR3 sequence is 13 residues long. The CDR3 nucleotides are TGCAGCGTTGAAGTGGCCCCGAGGGGTGGCTACACCTTC. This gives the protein CSVEVAPRGGYTF.

The CDR3 spells CSARTGGGGSPLHF. The CDR3 nucleotides read TGCAGTGCTCGCACAGGGGGCGGAGGATCACCCCTCCACTTT. This chain joins TRBV20-1 and TRBJ1-6; 9 bases align to TRBD1. The V and J ends lost 5 bases and 10 bases, in that order; junction bases with no gene match: 9. The germline V gene encodes CDR1 DFQATT and CDR2 SNEGSKA (reference sequence). CDR3 size: 14 residues.

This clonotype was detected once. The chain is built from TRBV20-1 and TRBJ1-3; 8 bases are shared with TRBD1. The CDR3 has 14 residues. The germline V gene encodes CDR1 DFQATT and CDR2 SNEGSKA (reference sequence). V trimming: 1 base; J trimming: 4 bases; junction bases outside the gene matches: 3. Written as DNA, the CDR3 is TGCAGTGCTAGAGGGACAGGGAGCGGAAACACCATATATTTT. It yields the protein CSARGTGSGNTIYF.

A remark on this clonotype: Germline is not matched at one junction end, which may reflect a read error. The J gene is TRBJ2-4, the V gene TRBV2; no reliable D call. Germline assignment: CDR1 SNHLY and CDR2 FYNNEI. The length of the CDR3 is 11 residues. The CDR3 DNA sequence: TGTGCCAGCAGTGATGAGGTCCTGACACTTTTC. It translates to CASSDEVLTLF.

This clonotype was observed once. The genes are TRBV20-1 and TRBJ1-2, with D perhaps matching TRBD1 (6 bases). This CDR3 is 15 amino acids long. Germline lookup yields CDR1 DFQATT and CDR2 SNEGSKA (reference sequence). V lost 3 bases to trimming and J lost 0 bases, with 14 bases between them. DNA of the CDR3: TGCAGTGCTAGGGACAGACAGATTACTAACTATGGCTACACCTTC. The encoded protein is CSARDRQITNYGYTF.

The chain's CDR3 is CSAGRLVEQYF. The DNA of the CDR3 is TGCAGTGCTGGACGTCTTGTCGAGCAGTACTTC. The chain is built from TRBV20-1 and TRBJ2-7; D is uncertain. The CDR3 contains 11 residues. Trimming shortened V by 5 bases and J by 6 bases, and 11 bases separated the two germline ends. Per the germline V gene, CDR1 is DFQATT and CDR2 is SNEGSKA (reference sequence).

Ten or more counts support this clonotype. In nucleotides, the CDR3 is TGTGCCAGCAGCTACCGGGACAGACCCTACGAGCAGTACTTC. This translates into CASSYRDRPYEQYF. V and J are TRBV7-2 and TRBJ2-7; 7 positions match TRBD1. The germline gives CDR1 SGHTA, CDR2 FQGNSA. The V segment lost 4 bases and the J segment 2 bases; nucleotides outside the gene matches: 5. This CDR3 comprises 14 residues.

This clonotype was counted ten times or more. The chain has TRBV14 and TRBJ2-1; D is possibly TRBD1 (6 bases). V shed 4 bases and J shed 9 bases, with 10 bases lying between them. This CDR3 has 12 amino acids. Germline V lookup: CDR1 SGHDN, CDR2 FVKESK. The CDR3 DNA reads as TGTGCCAGCAGCCTAACAGGGTTTGAGCAGTTCTTC. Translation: CASSLTGFEQFF.

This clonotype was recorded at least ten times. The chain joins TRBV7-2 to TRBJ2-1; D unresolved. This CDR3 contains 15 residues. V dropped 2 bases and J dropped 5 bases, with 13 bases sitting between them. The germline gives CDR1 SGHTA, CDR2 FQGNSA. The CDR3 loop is CASSLYVGANNEQFF. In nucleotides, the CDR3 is TGTGCCAGCAGCTTATACGTCGGAGCCAACAATGAGCAGTTCTTC.

CDR3 loop: CASSPPYSSIGEQFF. The CDR3 region has the DNA TGTGCCAGCTCACCACCATATAGTTCAATCGGTGAGCAGTTCTTC. The rearrangement joins TRBV18 to TRBJ2-1; D gene unclear. CDR1 and CDR2 from the germline V gene are KGHSH and LQKENI. V dropped 0 bases and J dropped 9 bases, with 15 bases sitting between them. CDR3 length equals 15 residues.

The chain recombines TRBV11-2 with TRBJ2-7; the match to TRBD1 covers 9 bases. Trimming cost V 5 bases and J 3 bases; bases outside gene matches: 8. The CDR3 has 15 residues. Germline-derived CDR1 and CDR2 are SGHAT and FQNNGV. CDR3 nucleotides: TGTGCCAGCAGCATCGGGACAGGGACATTCTACGAGCAGTACTTC. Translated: CASSIGTGTFYEQYF.

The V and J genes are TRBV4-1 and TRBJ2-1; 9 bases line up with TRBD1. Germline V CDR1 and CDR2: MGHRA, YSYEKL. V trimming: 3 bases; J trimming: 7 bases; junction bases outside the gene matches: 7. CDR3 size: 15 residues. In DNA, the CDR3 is TGCGCCAGCAGCCAGCCCGGGACAGGGAGTAATGAGCAGTTCTTC. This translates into CASSQPGTGSNEQFF.